The T cell receptor beta chain under discussion was sequenced for a study of blood T cell repertoires in COVID-19. On the study more broadly: Acute and convalescent COVID-19 specimens originated in the United States, Italy and Spain. From T cells, B-cell-depleted T cells, or PBMCs came the material, which was cDNA or gDNA.

Authors' data handling: Reference gene primer amplification in the assay estimated nucleated cell counts. TCRdb keeps only in-frame clones here, not all; method: immunoSEQ multiplex PCR. Clonal size and the V and J genes are those of that table, whereas D and trimming came from the DNA. The sample contains roughly 170,000 clones, around 85% of which appear only once. J was trimmed by 2 bases and V by 4 bases; bases with no gene match: 4. The CDR3 runs to 15 residues. Germline CDR1 and CDR2: LGHDT and YNNKEL (reference sequence). V and J are TRBV3-1 (or the pseudogene TRBV3-2) and TRBJ2-7, with 11 nucleotides matching TRBD2. This receptor was identified in a man between 65 and 79 years old with active or convalescent COVID-19. The material sequenced was peripheral blood. CDR3 in DNA: TGTGCCAGCAGCCTAGGTAGCGGGGGGGCCTACGAGCAGTACTTC. Its protein product is CASSLGSGGAYEQYF.